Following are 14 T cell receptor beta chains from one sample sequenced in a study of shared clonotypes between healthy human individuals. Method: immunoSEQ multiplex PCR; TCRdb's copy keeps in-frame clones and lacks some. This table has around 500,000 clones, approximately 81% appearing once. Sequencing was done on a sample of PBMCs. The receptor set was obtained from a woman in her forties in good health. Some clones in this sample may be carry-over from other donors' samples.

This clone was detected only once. CDR3 loop: CASSVGSLDSQETQYF. The DNA for the CDR3 is TGTGCCAGCAGCGTAGGGAGCCTAGACTCCCAAGAGACCCAGTACTTC. The genes are TRBV9 and TRBJ2-5; D gene unclear. The CDR3 is made up of 16 amino acids. The germline V and J ends were trimmed by 0 bases and 1 base, with 13 bases remaining between them. Germline-derived CDR1 and CDR2 are SGDLS and YYNGEE.

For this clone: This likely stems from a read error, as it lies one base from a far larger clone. DNA of the CDR3: TGTGCCATAAGCTTGCCAGGACTCTATGGCTACACCTTC. It yields the protein CAISLPGLYGYTF. V is TRBV5-3 and J is TRBJ1-2, with unresolved D. TRBV5-3 is marked as an open reading frame, function uncertain. The CDR3 covers 13 residues.

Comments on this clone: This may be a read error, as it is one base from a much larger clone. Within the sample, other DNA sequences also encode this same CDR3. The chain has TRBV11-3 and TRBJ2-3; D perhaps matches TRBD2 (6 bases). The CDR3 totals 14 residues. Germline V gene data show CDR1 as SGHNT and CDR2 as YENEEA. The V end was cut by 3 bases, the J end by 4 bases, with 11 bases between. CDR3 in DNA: TGTGCCAGCAGCTTCGGGGGAGGATCAGATACGCAGTATTTT. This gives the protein CASSFGGGSDTQYF.

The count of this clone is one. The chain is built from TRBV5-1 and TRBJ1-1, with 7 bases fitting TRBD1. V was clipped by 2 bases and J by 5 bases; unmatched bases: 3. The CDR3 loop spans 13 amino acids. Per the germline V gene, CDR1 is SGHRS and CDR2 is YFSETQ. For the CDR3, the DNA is TGCGCCAGCAGCTTAGGACAGGTTACTGAAGCTTTCTTT. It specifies CASSLGQVTEAFF.

CDR3 bases: TGTGCCAGCTCACCGGCGAGCCCCTACGAGCAGTACTTC. Protein product: CASSPASPYEQYF. The chain employs TRBV18 and TRBJ2-7; D is unclear. The germline V gene has CDR1 KGHSH and CDR2 LQKENI. The CDR3 is 13 residues long. Deletions cut 3 bases from V and 2 bases from J, with 8 bases between. The full variable domain, completed using reference TRBV18 and TRBJ2-7, is NAGVMQNPRHLVRRRGQEARLRCSPMKGHSHVYWYRQLPEEGLKFMVYLQKENIIDESGMPKERFSAEFPKEGPSILRIQQVVRGDSAAYFCASSPASPYEQYFGPGTRLTVT.

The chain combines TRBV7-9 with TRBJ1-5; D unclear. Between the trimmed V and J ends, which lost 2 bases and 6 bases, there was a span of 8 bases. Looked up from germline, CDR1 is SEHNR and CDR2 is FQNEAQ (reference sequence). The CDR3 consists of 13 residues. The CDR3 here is CASSLPAGQPQHF. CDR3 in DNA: TGTGCCAGCAGCTTACCGGCGGGTCAGCCCCAGCATTTT. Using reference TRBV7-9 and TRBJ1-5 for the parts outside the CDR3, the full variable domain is DTGVSQNPRHKITKRGQNVTFRCDPISEHNRLYWYRQTLGQGPEFLTYFQNEAQLEKSRLLSDRFSAERPKGSFSTLEIQRTEQGDSAMYLCASSLPAGQPQHFGDGTRLSIL.

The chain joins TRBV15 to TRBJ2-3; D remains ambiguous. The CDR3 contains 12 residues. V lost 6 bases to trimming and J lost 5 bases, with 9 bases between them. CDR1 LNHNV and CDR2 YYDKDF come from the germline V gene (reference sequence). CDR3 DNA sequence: TGTGCCACCAGTCTGACTGGAGATACGCAGTATTTT. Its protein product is CATSLTGDTQYF. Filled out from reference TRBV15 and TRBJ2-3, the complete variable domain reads DAMVIQNPRYQVTQFGKPVTLSCSQTLNHNVMYWYQQKSSQAPKLLFHYYDKDFNNEADTPDNFQSRRPNTSFCFLDIRSPGLGDTAMYLCATSLTGDTQYFGPGTRLTVL.

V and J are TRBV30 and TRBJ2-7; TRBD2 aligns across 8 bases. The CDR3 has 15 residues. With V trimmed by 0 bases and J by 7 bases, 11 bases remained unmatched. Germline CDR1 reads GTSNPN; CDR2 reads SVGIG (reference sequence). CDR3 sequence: CAWSVKPSGFREQYF. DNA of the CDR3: TGTGCCTGGAGTGTAAAGCCTAGCGGGTTCAGAGAGCAGTACTTC.

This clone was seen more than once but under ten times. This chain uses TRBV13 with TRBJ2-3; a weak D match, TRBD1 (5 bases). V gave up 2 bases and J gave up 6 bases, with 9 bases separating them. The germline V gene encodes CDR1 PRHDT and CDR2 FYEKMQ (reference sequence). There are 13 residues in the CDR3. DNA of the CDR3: TGTGCCAGCAGCTTAAAAAGGGGCGATACGCAGTATTTT. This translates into CASSLKRGDTQYF. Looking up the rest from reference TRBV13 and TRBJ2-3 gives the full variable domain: AAGVIQSPRHLIKEKRETATLKCYPIPRHDTVYWYQQGPGQDPQFLISFYEKMQSDKGSIPDRFSAQQFSDYHSELNMSSLELGDSALYFCASSLKRGDTQYFGPGTRLTVL.

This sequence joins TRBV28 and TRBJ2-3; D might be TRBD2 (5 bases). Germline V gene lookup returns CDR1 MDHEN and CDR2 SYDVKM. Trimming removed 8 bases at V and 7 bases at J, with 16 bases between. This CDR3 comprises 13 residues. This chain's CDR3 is CASHHDYSHTQYF. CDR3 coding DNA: TGTGCCAGCCACCATGACTATTCTCATACGCAGTATTTT.

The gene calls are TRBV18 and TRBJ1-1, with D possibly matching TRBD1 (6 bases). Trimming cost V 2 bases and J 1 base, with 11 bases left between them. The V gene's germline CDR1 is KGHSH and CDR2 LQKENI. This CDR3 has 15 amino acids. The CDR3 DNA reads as TGTGCCAGCTCACCAATACAACAGGGGAACACTGAAGCTTTCTTT. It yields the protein CASSPIQQGNTEAFF.

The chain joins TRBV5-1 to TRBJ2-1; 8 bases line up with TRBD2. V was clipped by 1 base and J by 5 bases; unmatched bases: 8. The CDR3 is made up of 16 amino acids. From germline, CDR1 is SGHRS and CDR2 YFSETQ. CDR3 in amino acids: CASSLRTGGPNNEQFF. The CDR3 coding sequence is TGCGCCAGCAGCTTGAGGACGGGAGGGCCCAACAATGAGCAGTTCTTC. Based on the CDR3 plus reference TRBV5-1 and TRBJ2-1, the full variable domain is KAGVTQTPRYLIKTRGQQVTLSCSPISGHRSVSWYQQTPGQGLQFLFEYFSETQRNKGNFPGRFSGRQFSNSRSEMNVSTLELGDSALYLCASSLRTGGPNNEQFFGPGTRLTVL.

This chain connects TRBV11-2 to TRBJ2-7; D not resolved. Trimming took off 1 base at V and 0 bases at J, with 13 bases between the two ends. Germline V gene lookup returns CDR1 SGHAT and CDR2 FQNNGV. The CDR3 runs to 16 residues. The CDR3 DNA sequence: TGTGCCAGCAGCTTAGGGTTGGTGATGGCCTCCTACGAGCAGTACTTC. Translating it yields CASSLGLVMASYEQYF.

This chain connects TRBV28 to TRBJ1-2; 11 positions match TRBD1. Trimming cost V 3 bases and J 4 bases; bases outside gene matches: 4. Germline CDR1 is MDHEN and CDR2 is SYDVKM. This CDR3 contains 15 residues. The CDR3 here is CASSFGTGGVYGYTF. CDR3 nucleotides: TGTGCCAGCAGTTTTGGGACAGGGGGTGTCTATGGCTACACCTTC.